One and the same sample provided the 16 T cell receptor beta chains below, sequenced in a study of T-cell memory formation after mild COVID-19 (dated by TCRdb to about 2021). The library was built by means of 5' RACE. TCRdb records Illumina NovaSeq 6000 as the sequencer. TCRdb ran its own pipeline on the public reads, namely fastp trimming at Q25 and MiXCR clone calling, and kept in-frame beta chains. A single entry per CDR3 protein holds the most common genes and DNA from its merged rows. This sample has some 340,000 distinct CDR3 sequences in its table, and 10% to 15% of those were observed once. Over 20% of the sample rests with the top ten. Sequenced input: PBMCs or a T cell subset sorted from them (not recorded which). The receptors stem from a young man who had mild COVID-19 (a few samples of this study predate the infection). The sample titles of this study are shuffled in the database, so cell type and time point are left out; the donor was told from shared clones.

The V call is TRBV4-1, the J call TRBJ1-5; perhaps TRBD1 as D (5 bases). Germline V gene data show CDR1 as MGHRA and CDR2 as YSYEKL. V shed 4 bases and J shed 3 bases, with 19 bases lying between them. This CDR3 contains 17 residues. The CDR3 loop reads CASSPGPPRTVNQPQHF. CDR3 sequence (DNA): TGCGCCAGCAGCCCGGGGCCACCGCGGACCGTCAATCAGCCCCAGCATTTT.

J is TRBJ2-2 and V is TRBV6-5, with TRBD1 matching 8 bases. CDR3 length equals 15 residues. Trimming at V came to 5 bases and at J to 2 bases, leaving 4 bases not matched to a gene. Looked up from germline, CDR1 is MNHEY and CDR2 is SVGAGI. The CDR3 loop is CASSRTGSNTGELFF. CDR3 bases: TGTGCCAGCAGTCGGACAGGGTCCAACACCGGGGAGCTGTTTTTT.

V gene TRBV4-3 combines with J gene TRBJ2-1; TRBD2 matches 8 bases. Germline trimming cut 0 bases from V and 7 bases from J; bases unmatched to any gene: 14. The CDR3 sequence is 18 residues long. CDR1 is LGHNA and CDR2 is YSLEER in the germline V gene. The CDR3 DNA sequence: TGCGCCAGCAGCCAAGATAGTTCACGGGGACTAGGCCATAATGAGCAGTTCTTC. Translated: CASSQDSSRGLGHNEQFF.

The chain couples TRBV2 to TRBJ2-5; no reliable D call. Germline V gene sequence: CDR1 SNHLY, CDR2 FYNNEI. The CDR3 extends over 12 amino acids. Trimming removed 3 bases at V and 5 bases at J, with 7 bases between. The CDR3 DNA is TGTGCCAGCAGTGAGAGTAGCGAGACCCAGTACTTC. This gives the protein CASSESSETQYF.

This clonotype was counted many times. The V and J genes are TRBV5-1 and TRBJ2-2; TRBD1 might be the D (6 bases). Trimming removed 0 bases at V and 2 bases at J, with 8 bases between. This CDR3 comprises 15 residues. CDR1 SGHRS and CDR2 YFSETQ come from the germline V gene. The CDR3 region is CASSLGTVNTGELFF. DNA of the CDR3: TGCGCCAGCAGCTTGGGGACAGTCAACACCGGGGAGCTGTTTTTT.

This clonotype was seen more than once but under ten times. The V call is TRBV5-1, the J call TRBJ1-2; no firm D call. The length of the CDR3 is 12 residues. CDR1 SGHRS and CDR2 YFSETQ come from the germline V gene. V lost 4 bases and J 6 bases, leaving 10 bases between the germline ends. The CDR3 DNA reads as TGCGCCAGCAGCGAGACGGCCGATGGCTACACCTTC. This sequence encodes CASSETADGYTF.

Here the CDR3 reads CSADRTSGASSYNEQFF. CDR3 coding DNA: TGCAGTGCTGATCGGACTAGCGGGGCTAGCTCCTACAATGAGCAGTTCTTC. The chain couples TRBV20-1 to TRBJ2-1; 12 positions agree with TRBD2. CDR3 length equals 17 residues. Germline V gene lookup returns CDR1 DFQATT and CDR2 SNEGSKA (reference sequence). J gave up 0 bases and V 5 bases, and 8 bases lay outside the gene matches.

The chain uses TRBV6-2 or TRBV6-3 and TRBJ2-7, with a tentative D call TRBD1 (5 bases). Germline V gene sequence: CDR1 MNHEY, CDR2 SVGEGT. The V end was cut by 6 bases, the J end by 2 bases, with 11 bases between. This CDR3 spans 13 amino acids. The CDR3 protein is CASRDSGTYEQYV. The CDR3 coding sequence is TGTGCCAGCAGAGATTCAGGGACCTACGAGCAGTACGTC.

The table lists this clonotype with a few counts. V is TRBV27 and J is TRBJ2-5, with 11 bases fitting TRBD1. The J segment lost 5 bases and the V segment lost 5 bases, leaving 7 bases of the junction unmatched. The CDR3 is made up of 15 amino acids. Germline lookup yields CDR1 MNHEY and CDR2 SMNVEV (reference sequence). The CDR3 sequence is CASSPWTGGFETQYF. In nucleotides, the CDR3 is TGTGCCAGCAGTCCCTGGACAGGGGGCTTTGAGACCCAGTACTTC.

J is TRBJ2-5 and V is TRBV10-3; the match to TRBD2 covers 9 bases. Germline CDR1 and CDR2: ENHRY and SYGVKD. This CDR3 region has 18 residues. The J segment lost 5 bases and the V segment lost 3 bases, leaving 16 bases of the junction unmatched. CDR3 sequence (DNA): TGTGCCATCAGTGAAGCTCAAGCGGGGGGCCTTAAGGAGGAGACCCAGTACTTC. Amino acids: CAISEAQAGGLKEETQYF.

The chain joins TRBV4-2 to TRBJ1-5; D gene uncertain. Between the trimmed V and J ends, which lost 0 bases and 1 base, there was a span of 7 bases. From germline, CDR1 is LGHNA and CDR2 YNFKEQ. The CDR3 is 15 amino acids. DNA of the CDR3: TGTGCCAGCAGCCAAGAAATGCGGAGCAATCAGCCCCAGCATTTT. It is translated as CASSQEMRSNQPQHF.

This clonotype was counted between two and nine times. The chain couples TRBV20-1 to TRBJ1-5, with 10 bases identical to TRBD1. The germline CDR1 and CDR2 sequences are DFQATT and SNEGSKA (reference sequence). Losses at the gene ends were 5 bases for V and 11 bases for J; bases not matched to a gene: 18. The CDR3 sequence is 16 residues long. The CDR3 nucleotides read TGCAGTGCTGGCCGCGGACAGGGGGTCTCTCAGTCCACCCAGCATTTT. Translated: CSAGRGQGVSQSTQHF.

This clonotype showed up just a few times. The chain carries TRBV20-1 and TRBJ1-3, with D tentatively TRBD1 (5 bases). The germline gives CDR1 DFQATT, CDR2 SNEGSKA (reference sequence). Trimming cost V 3 bases and J 5 bases, with 14 bases left between them. This CDR3 has 14 residues. The CDR3, as DNA: TGCAGTGCTAGGTCCGGGACCTTAAGAAACACCATATATTTT. Translation gives CSARSGTLRNTIYF.

With respect to this clonotype: The junction departs from germline at one end; a sequencing error may be responsible. The V and J genes are TRBV5-6 and TRBJ2-1; D possibly corresponds to TRBD2 (6 bases). Germline CDR1 reads SGHDT; CDR2 reads YYEEEE. The length of the CDR3 is 15 residues. CDR3 in amino acids: CVSSLLSGSYNEQFF. The CDR3 DNA reads TGTGTCAGCAGCTTGCTTAGCGGCTCATACAATGAGCAGTTCTTC. The variable domain in full, completed from reference TRBV5-6 and TRBJ2-1, reads DAGVTQSPTHLIKTRGQQVTLRCSPKSGHDTVSWYQQALGQGPQFIFQYYEEEERQRGNFPDRFSGHQFPNYSSELNVNALLLGDSALYLCVSSLLSGSYNEQFFGPGTRLTVL.

The genes are TRBV18 and TRBJ2-1, with D uncertain. Trimming stripped 2 bases from V and 0 bases from J, with 8 bases between. The CDR3 sequence is 15 residues long. The V gene's germline CDR1 is KGHSH and CDR2 LQKENI. CDR3 amino acids: CASSPVGNSYNEQFF. The CDR3 DNA reads as TGTGCCAGCTCACCAGTAGGCAACTCCTACAATGAGCAGTTCTTC.

The chain carries TRBV12-3 or TRBV12-4 and TRBJ2-2, with D hard to call. V gave up 5 bases and J gave up 6 bases, with 13 bases separating them. CDR3 length: 14 amino acids. In nucleotides, the CDR3 is TGTGCCAGCAGTGTGTCAGTGGGATCCGGGGAGCTGTTTTTT. The encoded protein is CASSVSVGSGELFF.